This is a list of T cell receptor beta chains from one sample in a study of graft-versus-host responses after intestinal transplantation. Data came from immunoSEQ multiplex PCR; TCRdb stores just in-frame clones and leaves some out. The data show 100,000 to 120,000 clones, around 93% seen once. These receptors' antigens are unknown. Sequenced here: unstimulated CD8+ T cells sorted from spleen or lymph node cells, sampled before intestinal transplant. The receptors here all came from a human donor who received an intestinal transplant. The CDR3 runs from the conserved cysteine through the conserved F or W. D genes are given only for firm matches. Size is stated for part of the rows, as once, few or many counts, or as a class when the clone is expanded.

clone_size	j_call	d_call	v_call	cdr3_aa	cdr3_nt
NA	TRBJ2-1	NA	TRBV4-1	CASSQSSAPYNEQFF	TGCGCCAGCAGCCAGAGTAGTGCCCCTTACAATGAGCAGTTCTTC
NA	TRBJ2-2	TRBD2	TRBV11-2	CASSLALLAGKELFF	TGTGCCAGCAGCTTAGCATTACTAGCGGGAAAGGAGCTGTTTTTT
NA	TRBJ2-1	TRBD2	TRBV19	CASSLSRLAGRDEQFF	TGTGCCAGTAGTCTTTCTCGACTAGCGGGGAGGGATGAGCAGTTCTTC
NA	TRBJ2-1	TRBD2	TRBV4-1	CASSLRLAGDIFDEQFF	TGCGCCAGCAGCCTACGACTAGCGGGAGACATTTTCGATGAGCAGTTCTTC
NA	TRBJ2-3	NA	TRBV6-5	CASSYFAGDTDTQYF	TGTGCCAGCAGTTACTTTGCGGGCGACACAGATACGCAGTATTTT
NA	TRBJ2-7	TRBD2	TRBV9	CASSPGLAGEGEQYF	TGTGCCAGCAGCCCCGGACTAGCGGGAGAAGGCGAGCAGTACTTC
NA	TRBJ2-1	TRBD2	TRBV11-2	CASSELAASSYNEQFF	TGTGCCAGCAGCGAACTAGCGGCAAGCTCCTACAATGAGCAGTTCTTC
NA	TRBJ1-4	NA	TRBV19	CASSISDGTTNEKLFF	TGTGCCAGTAGTATTTCGGACGGAACAACTAATGAAAAACTGTTTTTT
NA	TRBJ2-7	TRBD2	TRBV19	CASSIAGGPYEQYF	TGTGCCAGTAGTATAGCGGGAGGGCCCTACGAGCAGTACTTC
NA	TRBJ1-2	NA	TRBV13	CASSLLQYGYTF	TGTGCCAGCAGCCTTTTACAGTATGGCTACACCTTC
NA	TRBJ1-1	NA	TRBV19	CATTPGQTTEAFF	TGTGCCACCACTCCGGGTCAGACCACTGAAGCTTTCTTT
NA	TRBJ2-3	TRBD1	TRBV7-3	CASSPTGVGGDTQYF	TGTGCCAGCAGCCCCACAGGGGTCGGCGGGGATACGCAGTATTTT
NA	TRBJ1-2	TRBD1	TRBV5-4	CASRDPGQGALNGYTF	TGTGCCAGCAGGGATCCGGGACAGGGGGCTCTAAATGGCTACACCTTC
NA	TRBJ2-2	NA	TRBV9	CASSGPGTEIYTGELFF	TGTGCCAGCAGCGGACCCGGGACGGAGATTTACACCGGGGAGCTGTTTTTT
NA	TRBJ2-3	TRBD2	TRBV9	CASSVAPLREATDTQYF	TGTGCCAGCAGCGTAGCCCCCTTACGGGAGGCCACAGATACGCAGTATTTT
once	TRBJ2-1	NA	TRBV6-5	CASSWDSSNEQFF	TGTGCCAGCAGTTGGGACTCCAGCAATGAGCAGTTCTTC
NA	TRBJ2-2	NA	TRBV6-5	CASSYSWGNTGELFF	TGTGCCAGCAGTTACTCGTGGGGTAACACCGGGGAGCTGTTTTTT
NA	TRBJ2-7	TRBD2	TRBV29-1	CSVAGTSSPYEQYF	TGCAGCGTCGCCGGGACTAGCTCGCCTTACGAGCAGTACTTC
NA	TRBJ1-5	NA	TRBV29-1	CSVVLSGNQPQHF	TGCAGCGTTGTTTTATCAGGAAATCAGCCCCAGCATTTT
NA	TRBJ2-1	TRBD1	TRBV7-9	CASSFRTGDNEQFF	TGTGCCAGCAGCTTCAGGACAGGCGACAATGAGCAGTTCTTC
NA	TRBJ2-1	TRBD2	TRBV9	CASSSPRRGGQPPNEQFF	TGTGCCAGCAGCTCCCCACGGCGGGGGGGACAACCCCCCAATGAGCAGTTCTTC
NA	TRBJ2-7	TRBD1	TRBV15	CATSRTGTGTGEQYF	TGTGCCACCAGCAGAACCGGGACAGGTACTGGCGAGCAGTACTTC
NA	TRBJ2-7	TRBD2	TRBV4-1	CASSQDGTSGIYEQYF	TGCGCCAGCAGCCAAGACGGGACTAGCGGGATATACGAGCAGTACTTC
NA	TRBJ2-7	TRBD2	TRBV27	CASSSTGTSGRDEQYF	TGTGCCAGCAGCTCCACCGGGACTAGCGGGAGAGACGAGCAGTACTTC
NA	TRBJ2-7	NA	TRBV4-2	CASSQDLGEQYF	TGTGCCAGCAGCCAAGATTTAGGAGAGCAGTACTTC
NA	TRBJ2-7	NA	TRBV21-1	CASSKETFGQYF	TGTGCCAGCAGCAAAGAAACGTTCGGGCAGTACTTC
NA	TRBJ2-3	NA	TRBV27	CASSWPGRDTQYF	TGTGCCAGCAGTTGGCCGGGGCGGGATACGCAGTATTTT
once	TRBJ2-1	NA	TRBV29-1	CSVEIGGAFF	TGCAGCGTTGAAATCGGTGGTGCGTTCTTC
NA	TRBJ2-2	NA	TRBV7-9	CASSRVTGELFF	TGTGCCAGCAGCAGGGTCACCGGGGAGCTGTTTTTT
NA	TRBJ2-7	NA	TRBV6-5	CASSPGSYEQYF	TGTGCCAGCAGCCCCGGGTCCTACGAGCAGTACTTC
NA	TRBJ2-3	NA	TRBV28	CASTPNALTDTQYF	TGTGCCAGCACCCCGAACGCCCTCACAGATACGCAGTATTTT
NA	TRBJ1-2	NA	TRBV7-8	CASSLGTVANYGYTF	TGTGCCAGCAGCTTAGGGACAGTAGCTAACTATGGCTACACCTTC
NA	TRBJ1-1	NA	TRBV13	CASSLGRATNTEAFF	TGTGCCAGCAGCTTGGGCCGGGCAACGAACACTGAAGCTTTCTTT
NA	TRBJ2-3	NA	TRBV2	CASRDNEIDTQYF	TGTGCCAGCCGGGACAATGAAATAGATACGCAGTATTTT
NA	TRBJ1-5	NA	TRBV7-9	CASSSERGPQHF	TGTGCCAGCAGCTCCGAACGGGGGCCCCAGCATTTT
NA	TRBJ2-7	TRBD2	TRBV11-2	CASSLLAGVDEQYF	TGTGCCAGCAGCCTGCTAGCGGGAGTGGACGAGCAGTACTTC
NA	TRBJ1-3	NA	TRBV5-5	CASSLGHRTNVGNTIYF	TGTGCCAGCAGCTTGGGTCACCGGACTAATGTTGGAAACACCATATATTTT
few	TRBJ2-7	NA	TRBV4-1	CASSQESRLSYEQYF	TGCGCCAGCAGCCAAGAATCCCGCCTCTCCTACGAGCAGTACTTC
NA	TRBJ2-7	NA	TRBV28	CATRGRGSYEQYF	TGTGCCACCCGGGGGCGGGGCTCCTACGAGCAGTACTTC
NA	TRBJ1-5	NA	TRBV15	CATSRELTGPQHF	TGTGCCACCAGCAGAGAGTTGACAGGGCCCCAGCATTTT
NA	TRBJ1-1	NA	TRBV27	CASSTEAGRPGTEAFF	TGTGCCAGCAGTACGGAGGCAGGGCGCCCTGGAACTGAAGCTTTCTTT
once	TRBJ2-1	NA	TRBV5-6	CASSLGPAHEQFF	TGTGCCAGCAGCTTGGGCCCCGCCCATGAGCAGTTCTTC
NA	TRBJ2-7	NA	TRBV30	CAWSVPYRYEQYF	TGTGCCTGGAGTGTCCCATATCGTTACGAGCAGTACTTC
NA	TRBJ2-7	NA	TRBV5-6	CPPMGESTYYEQYF	TGTCCCCCGATGGGAGAGAGTACATACTACGAGCAGTACTTC
NA	TRBJ2-7	NA	TRBV4-2	CASSPHRTEGYEQYF	TGTGCCAGCAGCCCACACCGGACAGAAGGCTACGAGCAGTACTTC
NA	TRBJ1-2	TRBD1	TRBV5-1	CASSLSGTGVSGYTF	TGCGCCAGCAGCTTGTCGGGGACAGGGGTCAGTGGCTACACCTTC
NA	TRBJ2-1	TRBD2	TRBV9	CASSHSRTSGITGEQFF	TGTGCCAGCAGCCATTCTAGGACTAGCGGGATCACGGGTGAGCAGTTCTTC
NA	TRBJ2-7	TRBD2	TRBV19	CASSIPGLAGNEQYF	TGTGCCAGTAGTATCCCAGGACTAGCGGGAAACGAGCAGTACTTC
NA	TRBJ1-1	NA	TRBV9	CASSEWDTSEAFF	TGTGCCAGCAGCGAGTGGGATACGTCTGAAGCTTTCTTT